A single sample gave rise to the 20 T cell receptor beta chains below, sequenced in a study of OX40 agonist ivuxolimab in advanced cancers. The protocol was immunoSEQ multiplex PCR, while the TCRdb copy is restricted to in-frame clones and leaves out a portion. The sample lists around 110,000 clones; around 93% were seen once. The sample in question was CD4+ or CD8+ T cells sorted from blood, obtained in a trial of the OX40 agonist ivuxolimab. The receptors were sampled from an adult with an advanced solid tumor such as melanoma, head and neck, liver or kidney cancer.

The chain recombines TRBV19 with TRBJ2-1; a possible D gene is TRBD1 (5 bases). The CDR3 consists of 13 residues. V lost 3 bases and J lost 4, with 7 bases in between. Per germline, CDR1 LNHDA and CDR2 SQIVND (reference sequence). The CDR3 DNA follows: TGTGCCAGTAGTATGCAGGGATACAATGAGCAGTTCTTC. Translating it yields CASSMQGYNEQFF.

The gene calls are TRBV7-2 and TRBJ2-1; D assignment may be TRBD1 or TRBD2 (5 bases each). The CDR3 covers 15 residues. V was shortened by 1 base and J by 15 bases, with 22 bases between the two germline ends. Germline V lookup: CDR1 SGHTA, CDR2 FQGNSA. The CDR3 reads CASSLGGVGGDSGFF. CDR3 bases: TGTGCCAGCAGCTTAGGAGGGGTTGGTGGCGATTCGGGGTTCTTC.

This rearrangement joins TRBV18 to TRBJ2-1; the D gene is possibly TRBD2 (5 bases). V lost 3 bases and J lost 3, with 15 bases in between. CDR3 size: 16 residues. Germline assignment: CDR1 KGHSH and CDR2 LQKENI. Here the CDR3 DNA reads TGTGCCAGCTCACCCCAGAGCGGAGAACTCTACAATGAGCAGTTCTTC. It specifies CASSPQSGELYNEQFF.

The chain is built from TRBV5-1 and TRBJ2-4; 9 positions agree with TRBD1. The germline CDR1 and CDR2 sequences are SGHRS and YFSETQ. With 0 bases clipped from V and 1 base from J, the junction kept 11 bases outside the gene matches. CDR3 length: 19 residues. CDR3 sequence: CASSLDPGQGVGAKNIQYF. The CDR3 nucleotides are TGCGCCAGCAGCTTGGACCCGGGACAGGGCGTTGGGGCCAAAAACATTCAGTACTTC.

This clone occurred once. The gene calls are TRBV19 and TRBJ1-5; 7 bases line up with TRBD1. The V segment lost 5 bases and the J segment 0 bases; nucleotides outside the gene matches: 16. The CDR3 has 19 amino acids. Germline values: CDR1 LNHDA, CDR2 SQIVND (reference sequence). The CDR3 is CASSLGEPRDRDSNQPQHF. The CDR3 bases are TGTGCCAGTAGTCTGGGAGAGCCAAGAGACAGGGATAGCAATCAGCCCCAGCATTTT.

CDR3 coding DNA: TGTGCCAGCAGCTTAATGGCGGCTGGAACGAACACTGAAGCTTTCTTT. The encoded protein is CASSLMAAGTNTEAFF. The V gene is TRBV7-3, the J gene TRBJ1-1; D ambiguous. The CDR3 is 16 amino acids. From germline, CDR1 is SGHTA and CDR2 FQGTGA. The germline V and J ends were trimmed by 1 base and 1 base, with 13 bases remaining between them.

This clone was seen only once. The chain combines TRBV7-2 with TRBJ2-3, with no clear D. This CDR3 comprises 13 residues. Germline assignment: CDR1 SGHTA and CDR2 FQGNSA. The V end lost 1 base, the J end lost 6 bases, and 8 bases lay between the germline ends. CDR3 loop: CASSLGSFDTQYF. In DNA form, the CDR3 reads TGTGCCAGCAGCTTAGGGTCGTTCGATACGCAGTATTTT.

This clone was seen just once. The chain has TRBV7-2 and TRBJ2-7; 10 nucleotides align to TRBD2. The junction had 9 bases not matched to a gene; V was cut back by 0 bases and J by 4 bases. The CDR3 consists of 17 residues. The germline V gene has CDR1 SGHTA and CDR2 FQGNSA. CDR3 bases: TGTGCCAGCAGCTTAGCGCAGGTCGGGACTAGCGTTTACGAGCAGTACTTC. It is translated as CASSLAQVGTSVYEQYF.

The chain uses TRBV5-1 and TRBJ2-7; maybe TRBD2 (5 bases). Germline V gene data show CDR1 as SGHRS and CDR2 as YFSETQ. Trimming stripped 0 bases from V and 0 bases from J, with 16 bases between. This CDR3 has 17 residues. The DNA of the CDR3 is TGCGCCAGCAGCTTGGGTATCGGTAGCGTAAGCTCCTACGAGCAGTACTTC. Encoded protein: CASSLGIGSVSSYEQYF. Variable domain in full (rest from reference TRBV5-1 and TRBJ2-7): KAGVTQTPRYLIKTRGQQVTLSCSPISGHRSVSWYQQTPGQGLQFLFEYFSETQRNKGNFPGRFSGRQFSNSRSEMNVSTLELGDSALYLCASSLGIGSVSSYEQYFGPGTRLTVT.

J is TRBJ2-1 and V is TRBV7-6, with D hard to call. V gave up 1 base and J gave up 8 bases, with 3 bases separating them. This CDR3 has 11 amino acids. Germline CDR1 reads SGHVS; CDR2 reads FNYEAQ. CDR3 DNA: TGTGCCAGCAGCTTAGGTCATGAGCAGTTCTTC. This translates into CASSLGHEQFF. The full variable domain, with the rest looked up from reference TRBV7-6 and TRBJ2-1, is GAGVSQSPRYKVTKRGQDVALRCDPISGHVSLYWYRQALGQGPEFLTYFNYEAQQDKSGLPNDRFSAERPEGSISTLTIQRTEQRDSAMYRCASSLGHEQFFGPGTRLTVL.

The rearrangement uses TRBV7-2 and TRBJ2-5; no reliable D call. The J call may be faulty, since TRBJ2-7 better matches the DNA end. The CDR3 runs to 12 residues. Germline V gene data show CDR1 as SGHTA and CDR2 as FQGNSA. The CDR3 region is CASSSPSYEQYF. The CDR3 nucleotides read TGTGCCAGCAGCTCACCCTCCTACGAGCAGTACTTC.

DNA of the CDR3: TGCGCCAGCAGCTTCATGTGGGTACCAGGGGAAGGAGAGACCCAGTACTTC. Translating gives CASSFMWVPGEGETQYF. The rearrangement joins TRBV5-1 to TRBJ2-5, with D maybe TRBD1 (6 bases). CDR1 and CDR2 (germline): SGHRS, YFSETQ. V was clipped by 2 bases and J by 4 bases, with 21 bases between them. This CDR3 is built from 17 residues.

CDR3 bases: TGTGCCAGCAGTGGGATGTGGGGCGCTGGCTACACCTTC. It encodes CASSGMWGAGYTF. This chain connects TRBV28 to TRBJ1-2, with D maybe TRBD1 (5 bases). V was trimmed by 5 bases and J by 7 bases, leaving 14 bases between them. Germline values: CDR1 MDHEN, CDR2 SYDVKM. The CDR3 extends over 13 amino acids.

This clone is a singleton in its sample. The chain uses TRBV6-5 and TRBJ1-4; TRBD1 might be the D (6 bases). This CDR3 has 15 residues. Germline V gene lookup returns CDR1 MNHEY and CDR2 SVGAGI. The germline V and J ends were trimmed by 2 bases and 0 bases, with 7 bases remaining between them. This chain's CDR3 is CASSYRQATNEKLFF. The CDR3 DNA follows: TGTGCCAGCAGTTACCGACAGGCAACTAATGAAAAACTGTTTTTT.

J is TRBJ2-1 and V is TRBV28; 7 bases match TRBD2. The CDR3 has 15 residues. CDR1 and CDR2 (germline): MDHEN, SYDVKM. Trimming at V came to 11 bases and at J to 6 bases, leaving 16 bases not matched to a gene. CDR3 in DNA: TGTGCCCCACACCCCGGGAGGCCCAGTGGCAATGAGCAGTTCTTC. Its translation: CAPHPGRPSGNEQFF.

The chain employs TRBV19 and TRBJ2-2; 9 bases agree with TRBD1. V trimming: 10 bases; J trimming: 3 bases; junction bases outside the gene matches: 3. Germline-derived CDR1 and CDR2 are LNHDA and SQIVND (reference sequence). The CDR3 has 13 residues. The CDR3 loop is CATGQGYTGELFF. The CDR3 nucleotides read TGTGCCACGGGACAGGGTTACACCGGGGAGCTGTTTTTT.

The genes are TRBV28 and TRBJ1-1; 9 bases are a match to TRBD1. The CDR3 length is 15 residues. V lost 4 bases to trimming and J lost 3 bases; unmatched junction nucleotides: 6. Germline loops: CDR1 MDHEN, CDR2 SYDVKM. The CDR3 spells CASSSQGAGDTEAFF. In nucleotides, the CDR3 is TGTGCCAGCAGTTCACAGGGGGCAGGGGACACTGAAGCTTTCTTT.

The chain recombines TRBV27 with TRBJ2-3; TRBD1 aligns across 9 bases. Trimming took 5 bases from V and 3 from J; bases not matched to a gene: 12. This CDR3 comprises 17 residues. Germline V gene lookup returns CDR1 MNHEY and CDR2 SMNVEV (reference sequence). The CDR3 here is CASSPLRTGDLTDTQYF. In nucleotides, the CDR3 is TGTGCCAGCAGTCCACTCCGGACAGGGGATCTGACAGATACGCAGTATTTT.

V gene TRBV5-1 combines with J gene TRBJ2-7; 7 bases match TRBD1. With V trimmed by 4 bases and J by 5 bases, 15 bases remained unmatched. This CDR3 has 16 amino acids. CDR1 and CDR2 from the germline V gene are SGHRS and YFSETQ. The CDR3 loop is CASSPGQPSLRNEQYF. CDR3 DNA sequence: TGCGCCAGCAGCCCGGGACAGCCCAGCCTCCGGAACGAGCAGTACTTC.

The chain uses TRBV6-1 and TRBJ1-5; D gene ambiguous. The CDR3 spans 14 residues. Trimming took 0 bases from V and 5 from J, leaving 8 bases between them. The germline gives CDR1 MNHNS, CDR2 SASEGT. This chain's CDR3 is CASSEAGKDQPQHF. As DNA, the CDR3 is TGTGCCAGCAGTGAAGCAGGGAAGGATCAGCCCCAGCATTTT.